What follows are 18 T cell receptor beta chains derived from one specimen sequenced in a study of blood T cells in healthy people across ages. Using a J-beta primer mix together with a sample-barcoded 5' primer, a second PCR was run for 7 to 11 cycles. TCRdb re-derived calls from the 5' RACE reads in MiXCR, one entry per CDR3 protein. Among approximately 700,000 distinct CDR3 sequences listed, 32% were seen once. The material sequenced was blood. The receptor source for this set is a woman at least 80 years old in good health.

On this clonotype itself: A much larger clone lies a single base off, so this may be a read error. The chain links TRBV27 to TRBJ1-2, with TRBD1 matching 10 bases. The germline CDR1 and CDR2 sequences are MNHEY and SMNVEV (reference sequence). The CDR3 contains 15 residues. The CDR3 DNA sequence: TGTGCCGGCAGTTCATGGGGACAGGGGAGGTATGGCTACACCTTC. Its translation: CAGSSWGQGRYGYTF.

This clonotype was recorded at least ten times. The V gene is TRBV6-2 or TRBV6-3, the J gene TRBJ2-7; 13 nucleotides align to TRBD2. With 6 bases clipped from V and 2 bases from J, the junction kept 1 base outside the gene matches. Germline lookup yields CDR1 MNHEY and CDR2 SVGEGT. The CDR3 contains 14 residues. CDR3 sequence: CASRTSGGPYEQYF. CDR3 in DNA: TGTGCCAGCAGGACTAGCGGGGGGCCCTACGAGCAGTACTTC.

About this clonotype: A read error is possible here, since a much larger clone lies one base away. The chain is built from TRBV18 and TRBJ2-1; 11 nucleotides align to TRBD2. This CDR3 is built from 17 residues. After removal of 3 bases from V and 6 bases from J, the junction contained 10 bases not matched to a gene. Germline V gene lookup returns CDR1 KGHSH and CDR2 LQKENI. The CDR3 nucleotides read TGTGCCAGCTCACCGAGACCGGGACTAGCGGTGAGCAATGAGCAGTTCTTC. Translation gives CASSPRPGLAVSNEQFF.

On this clonotype itself: The junction shows a germline mismatch at one end, possibly a read error. J is TRBJ2-1 and V is TRBV12-3 or TRBV12-4; tentatively, D is TRBD1 or TRBD2 (5 bases each). The CDR3 runs 13 residues. CDR3 coding DNA: TGTGCCAGCAGTTCCGGGACCACCTACGAGCAGTTCTTT. Amino acid sequence: CASSSGTTYEQFF.

As to this clonotype: One junction end disagrees with the germline gene, perhaps due to a read error. The CDR3 nucleotides are TGCGCCAGTAGCTTGGTCGCCAGCGGGAGAGCAGATACGCAGTATTTT. Its protein product is CASSLVASGRADTQYF. The rearrangement links TRBV5-1 to TRBJ2-3, with 8 bases fitting TRBD2. This CDR3 is built from 16 residues. The V gene's germline CDR1 is SGHRS and CDR2 YFSETQ.

For this clonotype: At one end the junction does not follow the germline gene, possibly because of a read error. This rearrangement joins TRBV20-1 to TRBJ1-6, with D possibly matching TRBD1 (5 bases). In germline, CDR1 is DFQATT, CDR2 SNEGSKA (reference sequence). This CDR3 is built from 15 residues. CDR3 sequence reads: CSAREPGKGDSPRHF. The CDR3 nucleotides read TGCAGTGCTAGAGAACCGGGAAAAGGGGATTCACCCCGCCACTTT.

This clonotype was recorded many times. This rearrangement joins TRBV6-1 to TRBJ2-3; 7 nucleotides agree with TRBD2. Germline assignment: CDR1 MNHNS and CDR2 SASEGT. V shed 8 bases and J 1 base; nucleotides not matched to a gene: 9. The CDR3 runs to 15 residues. The CDR3 protein is CASPGIAGGTDTQYF. The CDR3, as DNA: TGTGCCAGCCCAGGGATAGCGGGCGGCACAGATACGCAGTATTTT.

V usage is TRBV9 and J usage is TRBJ1-3; D remains unclear. V gave up 0 bases and J gave up 0 bases, with 7 bases separating them. The CDR3 runs to 15 residues. Looked up from germline, CDR1 is SGDLS and CDR2 is YYNGEE. CDR3 coding DNA: TGTGCCAGCAGCGTAGGAACTAGCTCTGGAAACACCATATATTTT. Protein: CASSVGTSSGNTIYF.

This clonotype was seen ten or more times. The chain employs TRBV9 and TRBJ2-7; D possibly corresponds to TRBD1 (7 bases). V was pared by 3 bases and J by 5 bases, with 15 bases between. CDR3 size: 14 residues. Germline loops: CDR1 SGDLS, CDR2 YYNGEE. The CDR3 DNA is TGTGCCAGCAGCGGGGGGGACAGTTTTGACGAGCAGTACTTC. It is translated as CASSGGDSFDEQYF.

Details on this clonotype: One base away lies a much larger clone, so this may be a sequencing read error. The chain links TRBV6-2 or TRBV6-3 to TRBJ2-5, with D perhaps matching TRBD1 (6 bases). Germline V CDR1 and CDR2: MNHEY, SVGEGT. There are 14 residues in the CDR3. The CDR3 sequence is CVSSNRGTWETQYF. CDR3 coding DNA: TGTGTCAGCTCGAACCGAGGGACATGGGAGACCCAGTACTTC.

This clonotype came up many times. This rearrangement joins TRBV12-3 or TRBV12-4 to TRBJ2-7, with TRBD1 matching over 9 bases. Losses at the gene ends were 2 bases for V and 2 bases for J; bases not matched to a gene: 4. The CDR3 covers 15 residues. For the CDR3, the DNA is TGTGCCAGCAGTTTAAGAGGGACAGGGCCCTACGAGCAGTACTTC. Protein: CASSLRGTGPYEQYF.

The CDR3 is CSVRAESSYEQYF. CDR3 bases: TGCAGCGTTCGGGCGGAGAGCTCCTACGAGCAGTACTTC. The chain couples TRBV29-1 to TRBJ2-7; D not resolved. The germline gives CDR1 SQVTM, CDR2 ANQGSEA. The CDR3 totals 13 residues. The ends were cut back, 5 bases at V and 0 bases at J, with 11 bases in the middle.

This clonotype has a count of ten or more. The V call is TRBV11-2, the J call TRBJ2-3; TRBD2 is a possible D gene (5 bases). Germline lookup yields CDR1 SGHAT and CDR2 FQNNGV. This CDR3 spans 17 amino acids. Trimming took 5 bases from V and 6 from J, leaving 24 bases between them. CDR3 DNA: TGTGCCAGCAGCCCGGGGATTTTTCACAGTTATTTGGATACGCAGTATTTT. Its protein product is CASSPGIFHSYLDTQYF.

This clonotype was counted at least ten times. The rearrangement joins TRBV7-2 to TRBJ1-6, with D possibly matching TRBD1 (6 bases). The CDR3 loop spans 17 amino acids. CDR1 SGHTA and CDR2 FQGNSA come from the germline V gene. The V and J ends lost 5 bases and 0 bases respectively, with 14 bases between them. The CDR3 DNA is TGTGCCAGCAGCGGAGACAGGAAAAGCTCCTATAATTCACCCCTCCACTTT. Its translation is CASSGDRKSSYNSPLHF.

This clonotype was recorded many times. The chain employs TRBV4-2 and TRBJ1-4; a possible D gene is TRBD1 (5 bases). Germline-derived CDR1 and CDR2 are LGHNA and YNFKEQ. The V gene lost 3 bases and the J gene lost 0 bases, with 17 bases spanning the gap. This CDR3 is 18 amino acids long. CDR3 in amino acids: CASSHSVPGTATNEKLFF. In DNA, the CDR3 is TGTGCCAGCAGCCACTCAGTCCCGGGGACTGCAACTAATGAAAAACTGTTTTTT.

Comments on this clonotype: A junction boundary mismatches the germline segment, possibly from a read error. The rearrangement links TRBV7-2 to TRBJ2-1; TRBD2 matches at 7 bases. The CDR3 extends over 14 amino acids. CDR1 and CDR2 from the germline V gene are SGHTA and FQGNSA. The DNA of the CDR3 is TGTGCCTGCAGCTTGGAAGCGGGGAGTCATGAGCAGTTCTTC. Translated: CACSLEAGSHEQFF.

This clonotype was seen more than once but under ten times. The gene calls are TRBV5-1 and TRBJ1-1; 10 bases are shared with TRBD1. CDR1 is SGHRS and CDR2 is YFSETQ in the germline V gene. This CDR3 has 18 amino acids. The V gene end was trimmed by 2 bases and the J gene end by 5 bases; junction bases not matched to a gene: 15. The CDR3 sequence is CASSFFVPVGQGETEAFF. CDR3 coding DNA: TGCGCCAGCAGCTTCTTCGTGCCGGTCGGACAGGGGGAAACTGAAGCTTTCTTT.

This clonotype was recorded a few times. The chain employs TRBV6-1 and TRBJ1-4; TRBD1 agrees at 8 bases. This CDR3 contains 14 residues. Germline values: CDR1 MNHNS, CDR2 SASEGT. The junction had 5 bases not matched to a gene; V was cut back by 3 bases and J by 8 bases. For the CDR3, the DNA is TGTGCCAGCAGTGACAGGGGGCTCGGGGAAAAACTGTTTTTT. This gives the protein CASSDRGLGEKLFF.